This T cell receptor (beta chain) stems from a study of blood T cell repertoires in COVID-19. Study-wide context: Sources were T cells, B-cell-depleted T cells, or PBMCs; the material itself was cDNA or gDNA.

Original data processing: Estimates of nucleated cell counts were drawn from the amplification of reference gene primers. Profiled with immunoSEQ multiplex PCR; TCRdb holds only in-frame clones, not every one. V and J calls and clone size are copied from that table; D and trimming were computed from the DNA. The sample carries roughly 280,000 clones, around 80% recorded once. V was clipped by 3 bases and J by 6 bases, with 18 bases between them. This CDR3 is 15 amino acids long. Germline CDR1 and CDR2: SEHNR and FQNEAQ (reference sequence). The V call is TRBV7-9, the J call TRBJ2-7, with D tentatively TRBD1 (6 bases). Sequencing used peripheral blood. This TCR came from a man aged 55 to 70 with acute or convalescent COVID-19. CDR3 DNA: TGTGCCAGCAGCTTCCTGACAGGATCTTCTTTCGAGCAGTACTTC. Its protein is CASSFLTGSSFEQYF.